The 10 T cell receptor beta chains listed next were all sequenced from one sample in a study of cytotoxic CD8 clonotypes in ibrutinib-treated CLL. Some clones are missing from TCRdb's copy, which holds only in-frame ones; the method was immunoSEQ multiplex PCR. Altogether 100,000 to 150,000 clones are present, 70% to 90% being singletons, with the ten largest covering roughly 2%. The specimen was PBMCs, collected after 24 months of ibrutinib treatment. The receptor source for this set is a human donor with chronic lymphocytic leukemia.

The chain recombines TRBV4-2 with TRBJ2-5, with a weak D call TRBD1 (6 bases). The V and J ends lost 0 bases and 7 bases respectively, with 12 bases between them. Germline V gene lookup returns CDR1 LGHNA and CDR2 YNFKEQ. This CDR3 is 14 amino acids long. The CDR3 DNA reads TGTGCCAGCAGCCAAGAAGGGGGACCGGGGACCCAGTACTTC. As protein: CASSQEGGPGTQYF.

The chain carries TRBV28 and TRBJ1-3; D gene ambiguous. Trimming cost V 6 bases and J 0 bases, with 6 bases left between them. Germline V lookup: CDR1 MDHEN, CDR2 SYDVKM. This CDR3 has 13 residues. The CDR3 sequence is CASRGSSGNTIYF. The DNA of the CDR3 is TGTGCCAGCAGGGGTTCCTCTGGAAACACCATATATTTT.

The rearrangement links TRBV19 to TRBJ2-7; 8 bases match TRBD1. This CDR3 is built from 15 residues. CDR1 and CDR2 from the germline V gene are LNHDA and SQIVND (reference sequence). The ends lost 6 bases at V and 7 bases at J; junction bases unmatched: 14. The CDR3 DNA follows: TGTGCCAGTAGCGTTCCCGGGACAGGTCTCATAGAGCAGTACTTC. As protein: CASSVPGTGLIEQYF.

The rearrangement joins TRBV19 to TRBJ1-1; tentatively, D is TRBD1 (6 bases). Trimming removed 3 bases at V and 5 bases at J, with 16 bases between. Germline CDR1 and CDR2: LNHDA and SQIVND (reference sequence). CDR3 size: 15 residues. CDR3 loop: CASSIRGATGTEAFF. CDR3 DNA: TGTGCCAGTAGTATCCGGGGGGCGACGGGGACTGAAGCTTTCTTT.

The V and J genes are TRBV2 and TRBJ2-3; D may be TRBD1 (5 bases). V lost 4 bases and J 5 bases, leaving 7 bases between the germline ends. The CDR3 covers 12 residues. Germline CDR1 is SNHLY and CDR2 is FYNNEI. The CDR3 DNA reads TGTGCCAGCAGTGTGGGGCAAGATACGCAGTATTTT. It yields the protein CASSVGQDTQYF.

The chain recombines TRBV2 with TRBJ2-7; 9 positions match TRBD2. J gave up 6 bases and V 6 bases, and 9 bases lay outside the gene matches. CDR1 is SNHLY and CDR2 is FYNNEI in the germline V gene. This CDR3 is built from 14 residues. The CDR3 DNA sequence: TGTGCCAGCAGGACCGGGACTAGCTGGGTCGAGCAGTACTTC. It translates to CASRTGTSWVEQYF.

V and J are TRBV4-2 and TRBJ1-2; TRBD1 aligns across 9 bases. This CDR3 has 16 amino acids. Per the germline V gene, CDR1 is LGHNA and CDR2 is YNFKEQ. J lost 8 bases, V lost 1 base, and 11 bases had no gene match. Written as DNA, the CDR3 is TGTGCCAGCAGCCAAGGCACAAACAGGGGGCTTGGGGGCTACACCTTC. Its translation is CASSQGTNRGLGGYTF.

The V gene is TRBV7-9, the J gene TRBJ1-1; a possible D gene is TRBD1 (6 bases). Trimming cost V 4 bases and J 4 bases, with 10 bases left between them. Germline V gene data show CDR1 as SEHNR and CDR2 as FQNEAQ (reference sequence). The CDR3 has 13 amino acids. CDR3 in amino acids: CASSSAGVTEAFF. The CDR3, as DNA: TGTGCCAGCAGCTCAGCAGGGGTCACTGAAGCTTTCTTT.

The genes are TRBV2 and TRBJ2-1, with 9 bases identical to TRBD1. V dropped 6 bases and J dropped 3; count of bases not matched to a gene: 6. This CDR3 has 15 amino acids. Germline V gives CDR1 SNHLY, CDR2 FYNNEI. CDR3 bases: TGTGCCAGCAGAAACACAGGGGGCATCTACAATGAGCAGTTCTTC. It specifies CASRNTGGIYNEQFF.

This clone has a handful of counts. This chain joins TRBV9 and TRBJ2-2, with D uncertain. This CDR3 has 14 residues. Germline V CDR1 and CDR2: SGDLS, YYNGEE. Trimming cost V 0 bases and J 7 bases, with 10 bases left between them. The CDR3 coding sequence is TGTGCCAGCAGCGTAGAAGTGGGCCACGGGGAGCTGTTTTTT. The encoded protein is CASSVEVGHGELFF.